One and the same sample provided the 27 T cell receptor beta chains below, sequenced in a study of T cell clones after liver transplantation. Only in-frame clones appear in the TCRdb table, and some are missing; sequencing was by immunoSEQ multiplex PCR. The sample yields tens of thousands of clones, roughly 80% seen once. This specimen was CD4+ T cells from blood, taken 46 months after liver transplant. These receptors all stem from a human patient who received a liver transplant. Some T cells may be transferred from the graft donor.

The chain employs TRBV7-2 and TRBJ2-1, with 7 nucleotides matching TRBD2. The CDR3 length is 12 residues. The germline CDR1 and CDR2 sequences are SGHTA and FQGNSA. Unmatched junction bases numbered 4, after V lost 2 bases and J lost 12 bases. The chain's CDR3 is CASSLWGEGQFF. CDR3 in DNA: TGTGCCAGCAGCTTATGGGGGGAGGGGCAGTTCTTC.

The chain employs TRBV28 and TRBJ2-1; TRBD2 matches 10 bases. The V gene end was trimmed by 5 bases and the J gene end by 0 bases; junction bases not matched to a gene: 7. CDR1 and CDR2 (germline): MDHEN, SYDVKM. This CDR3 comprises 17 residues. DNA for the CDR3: TGTGCCAGCAGTCCCCGACTAGCGGGCATCTCCTACAATGAGCAGTTCTTC. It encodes CASSPRLAGISYNEQFF. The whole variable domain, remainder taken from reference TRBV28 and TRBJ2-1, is DVKVTQSSRYLVKRTGEKVFLECVQDMDHENMFWYRQDPGLGLRLIYFSYDVKMKEKGDIPEGYSVSREKKERFSLILESASTNQTSMYLCASSPRLAGISYNEQFFGPGTRLTVL.

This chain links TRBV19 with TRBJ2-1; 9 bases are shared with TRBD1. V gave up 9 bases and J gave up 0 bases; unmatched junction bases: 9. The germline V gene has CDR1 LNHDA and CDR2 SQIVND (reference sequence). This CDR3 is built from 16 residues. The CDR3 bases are TGTGCCAGCACCCGGACAGGGGTCCTCTCCTACAATGAGCAGTTCTTC. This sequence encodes CASTRTGVLSYNEQFF.

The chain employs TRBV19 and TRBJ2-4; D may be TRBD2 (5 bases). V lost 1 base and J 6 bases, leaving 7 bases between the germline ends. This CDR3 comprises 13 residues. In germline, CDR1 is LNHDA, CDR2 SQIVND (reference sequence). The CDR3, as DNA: TGTGCCAGTAGTATAGGAGGAGGAAACATTCAGTACTTC. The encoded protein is CASSIGGGNIQYF.

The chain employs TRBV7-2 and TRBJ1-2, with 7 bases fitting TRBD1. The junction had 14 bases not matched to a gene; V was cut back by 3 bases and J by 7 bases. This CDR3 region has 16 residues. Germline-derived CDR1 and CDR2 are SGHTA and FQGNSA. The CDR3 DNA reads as TGTGCCAGCAGCTTCGTCTCTACCACAGGGGATGGTGGCTACACCTTC. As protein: CASSFVSTTGDGGYTF.

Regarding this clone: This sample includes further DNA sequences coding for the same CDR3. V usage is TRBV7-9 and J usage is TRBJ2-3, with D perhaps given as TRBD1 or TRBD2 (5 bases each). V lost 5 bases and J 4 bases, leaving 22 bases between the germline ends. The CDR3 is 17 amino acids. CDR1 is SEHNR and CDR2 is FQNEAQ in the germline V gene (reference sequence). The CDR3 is CASSNRQKTWGADTQYF. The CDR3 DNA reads TGTGCCAGCAGCAACAGACAGAAAACCTGGGGAGCAGATACGCAGTATTTT.

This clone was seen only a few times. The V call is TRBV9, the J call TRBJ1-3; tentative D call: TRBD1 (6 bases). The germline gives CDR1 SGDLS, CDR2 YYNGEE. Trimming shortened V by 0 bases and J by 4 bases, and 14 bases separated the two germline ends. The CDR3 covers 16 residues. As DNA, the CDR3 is TGTGCCAGCAGCGTAGTCCCGGGGGCACTGGGAAACACCATATATTTT. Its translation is CASSVVPGALGNTIYF.

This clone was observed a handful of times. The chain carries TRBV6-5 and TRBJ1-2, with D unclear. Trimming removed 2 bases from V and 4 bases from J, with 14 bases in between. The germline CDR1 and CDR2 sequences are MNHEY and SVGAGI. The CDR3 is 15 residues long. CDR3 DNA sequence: TGTGCCAGCAGTTACGTGCCCACCGATCCCTATGGCTACACCTTC. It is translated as CASSYVPTDPYGYTF.

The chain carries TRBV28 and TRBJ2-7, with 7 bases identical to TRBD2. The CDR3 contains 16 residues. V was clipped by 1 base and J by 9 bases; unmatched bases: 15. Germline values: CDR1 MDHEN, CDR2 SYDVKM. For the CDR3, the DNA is TGTGCCAGCAGTTTATCGGGAGGCCAGTCAGTTGGGCGGCAGTACTTC. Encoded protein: CASSLSGGQSVGRQYF.

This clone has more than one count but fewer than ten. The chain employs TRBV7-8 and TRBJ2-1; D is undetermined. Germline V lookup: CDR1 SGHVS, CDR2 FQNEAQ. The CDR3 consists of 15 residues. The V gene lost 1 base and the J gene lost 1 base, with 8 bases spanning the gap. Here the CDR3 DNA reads TGTGCCAGCAGCTTAGTTGTAGGATCCTACAATGAGCAGTTCTTC. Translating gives CASSLVVGSYNEQFF.

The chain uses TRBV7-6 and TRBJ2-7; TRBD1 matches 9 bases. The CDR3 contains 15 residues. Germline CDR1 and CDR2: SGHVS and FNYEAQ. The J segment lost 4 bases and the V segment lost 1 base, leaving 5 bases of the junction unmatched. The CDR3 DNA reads TGTGCCAGCAGCTTAGGGGGACAGGGTGGGTACGAGCAGTACTTC. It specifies CASSLGGQGGYEQYF.

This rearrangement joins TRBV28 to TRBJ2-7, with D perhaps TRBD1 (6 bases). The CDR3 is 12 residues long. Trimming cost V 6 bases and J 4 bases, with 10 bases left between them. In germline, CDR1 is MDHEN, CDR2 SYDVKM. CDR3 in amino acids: CASSQGRYEQYF. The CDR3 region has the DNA TGTGCCAGCAGCCAGGGGAGATACGAGCAGTACTTC.

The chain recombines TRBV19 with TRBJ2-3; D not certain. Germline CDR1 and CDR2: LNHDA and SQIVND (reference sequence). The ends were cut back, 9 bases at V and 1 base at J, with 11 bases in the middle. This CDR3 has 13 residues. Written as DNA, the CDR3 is TGTGCCAGCAGACGAGGAGGCACAGATACGCAGTATTTT. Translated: CASRRGGTDTQYF.

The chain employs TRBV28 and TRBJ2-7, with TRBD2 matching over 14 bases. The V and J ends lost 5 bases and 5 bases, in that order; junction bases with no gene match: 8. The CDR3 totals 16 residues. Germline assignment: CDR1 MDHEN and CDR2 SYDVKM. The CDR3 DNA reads TGTGCCAGCAGTCCGGGACTAGCGGGAGTGTTCCACGAGCAGTACTTC. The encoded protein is CASSPGLAGVFHEQYF.

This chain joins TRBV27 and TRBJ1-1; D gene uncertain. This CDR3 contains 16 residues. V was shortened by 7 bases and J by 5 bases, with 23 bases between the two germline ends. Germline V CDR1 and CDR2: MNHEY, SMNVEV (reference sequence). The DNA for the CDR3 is TGTGCCAGCACTACAAAATGGACGTCCCGGGTGACTGAAGCTTTCTTT. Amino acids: CASTTKWTSRVTEAFF.

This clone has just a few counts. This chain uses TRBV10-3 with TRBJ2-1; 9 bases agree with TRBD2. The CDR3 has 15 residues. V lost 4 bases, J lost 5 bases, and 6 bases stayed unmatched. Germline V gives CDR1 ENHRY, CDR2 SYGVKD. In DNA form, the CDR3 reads TGTGCCATCAGTGTGGGGCTAGCGGGAAACAATGAGCAGTTCTTC. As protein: CAISVGLAGNNEQFF.

Written as DNA, the CDR3 is TGTGCCAGCAGCTTAGCCCAGCCCAATCAGCCCCAGCATTTT. Its protein is CASSLAQPNQPQHF. This chain links TRBV7-2 with TRBJ1-5; unclear D gene. CDR1 SGHTA and CDR2 FQGNSA come from the germline V gene. The CDR3 has 14 amino acids. V lost 0 bases and J lost 3, with 6 bases in between.

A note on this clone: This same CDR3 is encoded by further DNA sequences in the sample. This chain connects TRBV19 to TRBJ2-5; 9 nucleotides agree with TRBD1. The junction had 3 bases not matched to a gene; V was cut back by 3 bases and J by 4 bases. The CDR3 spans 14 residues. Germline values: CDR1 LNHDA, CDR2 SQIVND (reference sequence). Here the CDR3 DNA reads TGTGCCAGTAGTATTACAGGGGGCGGAGAGACCCAGTACTTC. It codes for CASSITGGGETQYF.

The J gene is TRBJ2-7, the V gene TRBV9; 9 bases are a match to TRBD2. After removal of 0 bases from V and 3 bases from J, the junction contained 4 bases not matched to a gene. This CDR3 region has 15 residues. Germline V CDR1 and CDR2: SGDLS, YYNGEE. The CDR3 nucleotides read TGTGCCAGCAGCGTAGGGCCTAGCGGGAACTACGAGCAGTACTTC. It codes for CASSVGPSGNYEQYF. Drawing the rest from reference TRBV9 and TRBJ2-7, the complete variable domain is DSGVTQTPKHLITATGQRVTLRCSPRSGDLSVYWYQQSLDQGLQFLIQYYNGEERAKGNILERFSAQQFPDLHSELNLSSLELGDSALYFCASSVGPSGNYEQYFGPGTRLTVT.

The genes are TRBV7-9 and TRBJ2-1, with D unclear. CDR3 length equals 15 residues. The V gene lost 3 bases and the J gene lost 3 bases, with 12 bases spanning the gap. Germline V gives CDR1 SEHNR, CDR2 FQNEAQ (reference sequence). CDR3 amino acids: CASSFSTFFYNEQFF. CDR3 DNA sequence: TGTGCCAGCAGCTTCAGTACGTTCTTCTACAATGAGCAGTTCTTC. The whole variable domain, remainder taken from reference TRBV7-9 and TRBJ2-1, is DTGVSQNPRHKITKRGQNVTFRCDPISEHNRLYWYRQTLGQGPEFLTYFQNEAQLEKSRLLSDRFSAERPKGSFSTLEIQRTEQGDSAMYLCASSFSTFFYNEQFFGPGTRLTVL.

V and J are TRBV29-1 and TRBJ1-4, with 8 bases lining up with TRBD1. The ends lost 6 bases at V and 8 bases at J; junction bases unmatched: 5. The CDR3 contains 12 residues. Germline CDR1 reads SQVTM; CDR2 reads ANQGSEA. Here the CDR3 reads CSVRTGREKLFF. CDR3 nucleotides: TGCAGCGTGAGGACAGGGAGGGAAAAACTGTTTTTT.

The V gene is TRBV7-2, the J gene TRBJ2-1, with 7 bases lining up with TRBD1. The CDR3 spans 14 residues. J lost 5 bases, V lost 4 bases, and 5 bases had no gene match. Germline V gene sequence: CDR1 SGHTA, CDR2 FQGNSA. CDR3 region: CASSSTGTHNEQFF. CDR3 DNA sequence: TGTGCCAGCAGCTCGACAGGGACCCACAATGAGCAGTTCTTC.

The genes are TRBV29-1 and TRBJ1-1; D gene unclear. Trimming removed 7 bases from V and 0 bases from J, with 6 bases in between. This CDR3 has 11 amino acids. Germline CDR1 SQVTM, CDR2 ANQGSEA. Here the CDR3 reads CSASVNTEAFF. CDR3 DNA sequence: TGCAGCGCCTCGGTGAACACTGAAGCTTTCTTT.

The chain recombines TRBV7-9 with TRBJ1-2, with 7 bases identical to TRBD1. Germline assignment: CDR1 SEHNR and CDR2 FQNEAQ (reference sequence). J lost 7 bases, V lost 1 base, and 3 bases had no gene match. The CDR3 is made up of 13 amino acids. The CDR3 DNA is TGTGCCAGCAGCTTAGAAGGGGGCCGTGGCTACACCTTC. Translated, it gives CASSLEGGRGYTF.

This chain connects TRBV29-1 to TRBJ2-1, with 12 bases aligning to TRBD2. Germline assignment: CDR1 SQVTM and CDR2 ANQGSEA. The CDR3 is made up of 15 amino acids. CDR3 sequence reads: CIIRTSGKPGNEQFF. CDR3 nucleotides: TGCATCATCAGGACTAGCGGGAAACCAGGCAATGAGCAGTTCTTC.

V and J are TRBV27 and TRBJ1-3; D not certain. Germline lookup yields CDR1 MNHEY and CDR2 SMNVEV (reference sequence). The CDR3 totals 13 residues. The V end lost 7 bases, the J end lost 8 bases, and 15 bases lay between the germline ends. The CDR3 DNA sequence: TGTGCCAGCAAAAAAGGGCAGTCAGACACCATATATTTT. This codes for CASKKGQSDTIYF.

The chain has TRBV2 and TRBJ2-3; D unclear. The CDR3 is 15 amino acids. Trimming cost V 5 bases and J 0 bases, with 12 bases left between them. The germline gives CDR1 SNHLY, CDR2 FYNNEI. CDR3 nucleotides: TGTGCCAGCAGTCGCGTGAAGGTAAGCACAGATACGCAGTATTTT. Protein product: CASSRVKVSTDTQYF.